This T cell receptor beta chain comes out of a study of blood T cell repertoires in COVID-19. Study at large: T cells, B-cell-depleted T cells, or PBMCs provided the cDNA or gDNA that served as material.

The CDR3 length is 15 residues. In the study's own analysis: Reference gene primer amplification in the assay estimated nucleated cell counts. Measured with immunoSEQ multiplex PCR; TCRdb has only the in-frame clones, and not every one. D and trimming were read from the DNA, whereas the V and J calls and clone size are those reported in that table. This sample carries approximately 150,000 clones, roughly 78% of them seen once, and the ten largest clones take roughly 15%. Input material: peripheral blood. J is TRBJ2-3 and V is TRBV21-1; the D segment call TRBD2 is taken from the table without a DNA check. TRBV21-1 is classified as a pseudogene. The TCR originated in a human donor with acute or convalescent COVID-19. The donor label of this sample is uncertain. The chain's CDR3 is CASTLGGGADDTQYF. The CDR3 region has the DNA TGTGCCAGCACCTTGGGCGGGGGGGCCGACGATACGCAGTATTTT.